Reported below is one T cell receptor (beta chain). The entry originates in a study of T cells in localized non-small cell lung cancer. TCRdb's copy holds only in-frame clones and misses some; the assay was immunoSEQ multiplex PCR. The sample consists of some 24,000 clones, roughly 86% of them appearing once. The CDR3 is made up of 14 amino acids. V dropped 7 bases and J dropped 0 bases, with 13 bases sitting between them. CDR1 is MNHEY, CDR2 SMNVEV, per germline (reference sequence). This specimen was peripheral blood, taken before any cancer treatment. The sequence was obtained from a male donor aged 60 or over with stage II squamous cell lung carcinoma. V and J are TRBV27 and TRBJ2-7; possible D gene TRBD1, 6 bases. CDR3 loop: CASKIGTTSYEQYF. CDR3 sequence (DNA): TGTGCCAGCAAGATAGGGACAACCTCCTACGAGCAGTACTTC.